The 31 T cell receptor beta chains listed next were all sequenced from one sample in a study of CD8 T cells in Susac syndrome. A quantity of about 0.5 to 1 ug RNA underwent reverse transcription using random hexamers. Via MiXCR, TCRdb re-called the immunoSEQ multiplex PCR reads, giving one row per CDR3 protein. The sample lists about 110,000 distinct CDR3 sequences, around 94% occurring once. Sequencing was done on a sample of CD8+ T cells from PBMCs. These receptors were obtained from a human donor with Susac syndrome.

V gene TRBV27 combines with J gene TRBJ2-7; D not certain. The CDR3 totals 13 residues. Per the germline V gene, CDR1 is MNHEY and CDR2 is SMNVEV (reference sequence). Between the trimmed V and J ends, which lost 3 bases and 3 bases, there was a span of 9 bases. CDR3 DNA sequence: TGTGCCAGCAGTTTCGAGGCTCACTACGAGCAGTACTTC. It translates to CASSFEAHYEQYF.

This sequence joins TRBV7-9 and TRBJ1-6; D is undetermined. The CDR3 contains 15 residues. Germline V gene data show CDR1 as SEHNR and CDR2 as FQNEAQ (reference sequence). V gave up 5 bases and J gave up 12 bases, with 20 bases separating them. As DNA, the CDR3 is TGTGCCAGCAGCCCTCTTTACCCCACAGAACAACCCCTCCACTTT. Protein: CASSPLYPTEQPLHF.

The chain couples TRBV7-9 to TRBJ2-7; 7 bases match TRBD1. This CDR3 spans 14 amino acids. CDR1 is SEHNR and CDR2 is FQNEAQ in the germline V gene (reference sequence). V trimming: 5 bases; J trimming: 4 bases; junction bases outside the gene matches: 8. In DNA form, the CDR3 reads TGTGCCAGCAGCCTTACCGAGGGGGCTTACGAGCAGTACTTC. Translating gives CASSLTEGAYEQYF.

V and J are TRBV5-4 and TRBJ2-3, with D perhaps matching TRBD1 (5 bases). The V gene's germline CDR1 is SGHNT and CDR2 YYREEE (reference sequence). Trimming stripped 4 bases from V and 2 bases from J, with 11 bases between. CDR3 length equals 14 residues. Written as DNA, the CDR3 is TGTGCCAGCAGCACCCCAGGGAACACAGATACGCAGTATTTT. Protein: CASSTPGNTDTQYF. Full variable domain (outside the CDR3, taken from reference TRBV5-4 and TRBJ2-3): ETGVTQSPTHLIKTRGQQVTLRCSSQSGHNTVSWYQQALGQGPQFIFQYYREEENGRGNFPPRFSGLQFPNYSSELNVNALELDDSALYLCASSTPGNTDTQYFGPGTRLTVL.

This clonotype was found once. This rearrangement joins TRBV7-9 to TRBJ2-3; a possible D gene is TRBD1 (6 bases). This CDR3 spans 17 amino acids. Trimming cost V 5 bases and J 3 bases, with 21 bases left between them. Germline lookup yields CDR1 SEHNR and CDR2 FQNEAQ (reference sequence). CDR3 residues: CASSRVTGQRVTDTQYF. CDR3 coding DNA: TGTGCCAGCAGCCGAGTAACAGGGCAAAGGGTAACAGATACGCAGTATTTT.

The chain combines TRBV20-1 with TRBJ2-7, with unresolved D. The CDR3 runs to 13 residues. V lost 0 bases and J 1 base, leaving 7 bases between the germline ends. Germline V gives CDR1 DFQATT, CDR2 SNEGSKA (reference sequence). The CDR3 nucleotides read TGCAGTGCTAGAGAGTCTATTTCCTACGAGCAGTACTTC. The encoded protein is CSARESISYEQYF.

This chain links TRBV7-9 with TRBJ2-5, with TRBD2 matching over 13 bases. Germline V CDR1 and CDR2: SEHNR, FQNEAQ (reference sequence). V trimming: 3 bases; J trimming: 4 bases; junction bases outside the gene matches: 5. The CDR3 contains 16 residues. The CDR3 DNA follows: TGTGCCAGCAGCTTCCCGGGACTAGCGGGGTCAGAGACCCAGTACTTC. Translation gives CASSFPGLAGSETQYF.

J is TRBJ2-2 and V is TRBV7-2; the D is unclear. The CDR3 is 15 amino acids. From germline, CDR1 is SGHTA and CDR2 FQGNSA. V was pared by 0 bases and J by 6 bases, with 11 bases between. The CDR3 nucleotides are TGTGCCAGCAGCTTAGCGATCCGGAAGGCCGGGGAGCTGTTTTTT. Protein product: CASSLAIRKAGELFF.

The gene calls are TRBV12-3 or TRBV12-4 and TRBJ1-5; D is possibly TRBD1 (5 bases). CDR3 size: 17 residues. Deletions cut 7 bases from V and 6 bases from J, with 25 bases between. CDR3 protein: CASTLFPGGVVGQPQHF. Here the CDR3 DNA reads TGTGCCAGCACCCTTTTCCCCGGGGGTGTTGTCGGTCAGCCCCAGCATTTT.

V usage is TRBV20-1 and J usage is TRBJ2-4; D unclear. The CDR3 sequence is 13 residues long. CDR1 and CDR2 from the germline V gene are DFQATT and SNEGSKA (reference sequence). Between the trimmed V and J ends, which lost 5 bases and 2 bases, there was a span of 10 bases. The CDR3 region is CSAPLPPKNIQYF. The CDR3 bases are TGCAGTGCTCCCCTTCCACCCAAAAACATTCAGTACTTC.

The rearrangement joins TRBV6-6 to TRBJ2-5; D is uncertain. Deletions cut 0 bases from V and 1 base from J, with 9 bases between. Germline V gene sequence: CDR1 MNHNY, CDR2 SVGAGI (reference sequence). The CDR3 covers 15 residues. The CDR3 region is CASSYSIRSQETQYF. The CDR3 nucleotides read TGTGCCAGCAGTTACTCGATTCGCAGCCAAGAGACCCAGTACTTC.

V and J are TRBV4-3 and TRBJ1-6; TRBD1 matches at 10 bases. Germline V lookup: CDR1 LGHNA, CDR2 YSLEER. Trimming cost V 0 bases and J 7 bases; bases outside gene matches: 3. The CDR3 extends over 16 amino acids. DNA for the CDR3: TGCGCCAGCAGCCAAGATCGGACAGGGGGGAATTCACCCCTCCACTTT. Translation: CASSQDRTGGNSPLHF.

This clonotype is a singleton in its sample. The chain combines TRBV6-6 with TRBJ1-2, with 9 positions matching TRBD1. With 5 bases clipped from V and 5 bases from J, the junction kept 9 bases outside the gene matches. Germline loops: CDR1 MNHNY, CDR2 SVGAGI (reference sequence). The CDR3 is 15 amino acids. The CDR3 reads CASSAGTGSRYGYTF. The CDR3 bases are TGTGCCAGCAGTGCGGGGACAGGGTCCCGGTATGGCTACACCTTC.

The chain recombines TRBV7-9 with TRBJ2-5, with 9 bases that match TRBD1. This CDR3 region has 15 residues. Trimming cost V 5 bases and J 5 bases; bases outside gene matches: 9. Germline V lookup: CDR1 SEHNR, CDR2 FQNEAQ (reference sequence). CDR3 sequence (DNA): TGTGCCAGCAGCCTCCCGGGACAGGGTGGGGAGACCCAGTACTTC. Translated: CASSLPGQGGETQYF.

The chain joins TRBV20-1 to TRBJ1-2; 10 bases are shared with TRBD1. This CDR3 contains 14 residues. J gave up 4 bases and V 2 bases, and 4 bases lay outside the gene matches. Germline V gene sequence: CDR1 DFQATT, CDR2 SNEGSKA (reference sequence). The CDR3 spells CSARRDRGGYGYTF. DNA of the CDR3: TGCAGTGCTAGAAGGGACAGGGGAGGCTATGGCTACACCTTC.

V gene TRBV19 combines with J gene TRBJ2-2; no definite D call. Germline CDR1 LNHDA, CDR2 SQIVND (reference sequence). This CDR3 contains 14 residues. V gave up 4 bases and J gave up 1 base, with 7 bases separating them. The CDR3 region has the DNA TGTGCCAGTAGTAGCCACAGGAACACCGGGGAGCTGTTTTTT. Its translation is CASSSHRNTGELFF.

This clonotype is a singleton in its sample. The chain links TRBV9 to TRBJ2-1; D is unresolved. This CDR3 contains 14 residues. The V end lost 3 bases, the J end lost 5 bases, and 12 bases lay between the germline ends. Germline V CDR1 and CDR2: SGDLS, YYNGEE. The CDR3 nucleotides read TGTGCCAGCAGCGCCGGACGATCCAACAATGAGCAGTTCTTC. Amino acid sequence: CASSAGRSNNEQFF.

The chain employs TRBV5-1 and TRBJ2-3, with D possibly matching TRBD2 (5 bases). This CDR3 contains 15 residues. Trimming took 0 bases from V and 5 from J, leaving 13 bases between them. The germline V gene has CDR1 SGHRS and CDR2 YFSETQ. This CDR3 is CASSLAPSFGDTQYF. The CDR3 bases are TGCGCCAGCAGCTTGGCACCTAGCTTCGGAGATACGCAGTATTTT.

The rearrangement joins TRBV5-1 to TRBJ2-2, with 7 nucleotides matching TRBD2. The CDR3 is made up of 13 amino acids. Per germline, CDR1 SGHRS and CDR2 YFSETQ. V lost 2 bases and J lost 7; bases outside the gene matches: 2. The CDR3 DNA is TGCGCCAGCAGCTTCTGGACTAGCGGGGAGCTGTTTTTT. Translated, it gives CASSFWTSGELFF.

The V call is TRBV12-3 or TRBV12-4, the J call TRBJ2-3; no clear D. The V end lost 6 bases, the J end lost 0 bases, and 13 bases lay between the germline ends. This CDR3 spans 15 amino acids. The CDR3 coding sequence is TGTGCCAGCAGCCCAGAAGCCTCAAGCACAGATACGCAGTATTTT. Translated, it gives CASSPEASSTDTQYF.

The CDR3 nucleotides are TGTGCCAGCAGCCCCGGGTCTGGGCAGGGAAGTCACGAGCAGTACTTC. Translation gives CASSPGSGQGSHEQYF. The V gene is TRBV7-9, the J gene TRBJ2-7, with D possibly TRBD1 on 5 matching bases. CDR3 length: 16 amino acids. CDR1 SEHNR and CDR2 FQNEAQ come from the germline V gene (reference sequence). V was clipped by 5 bases and J by 5 bases, with 22 bases between them.

V and J are TRBV7-9 and TRBJ2-1, with 7 nucleotides matching TRBD1. From germline, CDR1 is SEHNR and CDR2 FQNEAQ (reference sequence). The ends lost 6 bases at V and 6 bases at J; junction bases unmatched: 14. CDR3 length: 16 amino acids. The CDR3 nucleotides are TGTGCCAGCAGAGTAGGTAGGGGGACAGAAGGCAATGAGCAGTTCTTC. It translates to CASRVGRGTEGNEQFF.

This sequence joins TRBV12-3 or TRBV12-4 and TRBJ2-1; D remains unclear. The CDR3 runs 12 residues. V shed 3 bases and J shed 9 bases, with 9 bases lying between them. The CDR3 DNA sequence: TGTGCCAGCAGTTTGACAATCAGTGAGCAGTTCTTC. Translated: CASSLTISEQFF.

V usage is TRBV4-1 and J usage is TRBJ1-6; D possibly corresponds to TRBD1 (6 bases). V was clipped by 1 base and J by 9 bases, with 16 bases between them. The CDR3 is made up of 16 amino acids. Germline V gene sequence: CDR1 MGHRA, CDR2 YSYEKL. This CDR3 is CASSQGTGPQGSPLHF. CDR3 nucleotide sequence: TGCGCCAGCAGCCAAGGGACGGGACCACAGGGTTCACCCCTCCACTTT.

The chain combines TRBV12-3 or TRBV12-4 with TRBJ2-6, with D perhaps matching TRBD2 (6 bases). The length of the CDR3 is 14 residues. V was pared by 10 bases and J by 2 bases, with 12 bases between. The CDR3 nucleotides are TGTGCCACGCGGGATAATCCTGGGGCCAACGTCCTGACTTTC. It encodes CATRDNPGANVLTF.

The chain uses TRBV2 and TRBJ2-7; the D gene is possibly TRBD1 (6 bases). CDR3 size: 13 residues. CDR1 and CDR2 from the germline V gene are SNHLY and FYNNEI. Trimming stripped 1 base from V and 3 bases from J, with 7 bases between. CDR3: CASSEGGLYEQYF. In nucleotides, the CDR3 is TGTGCCAGCAGTGAAGGGGGGCTCTACGAGCAGTACTTC.

The CDR3, as DNA: TGTGCCACCAGCCAGGACAGGGCGGCCTACAATGAGCAGTTCTTC. This translates into CATSQDRAAYNEQFF. This rearrangement joins TRBV15 to TRBJ2-1; 8 bases match TRBD1. Germline assignment: CDR1 LNHNV and CDR2 YYDKDF (reference sequence). The CDR3 is made up of 15 amino acids. The junction had 5 bases not matched to a gene; V was cut back by 5 bases and J by 2 bases.

As concerns this clonotype: One junction end disagrees with the germline gene, perhaps due to a read error. This chain uses TRBV29-1 with TRBJ1-3, with TRBD1 matching over 7 bases. Germline V CDR1 and CDR2: SQVTM, ANQGSEA. The CDR3 covers 15 residues. CDR3 nucleotides: TGCAGCGTTGAAGATCTGGACAGGTCTGAAAACACCATATATTTT. This codes for CSVEDLDRSENTIYF.

The chain combines TRBV29-1 with TRBJ1-2, with D perhaps matching TRBD1 (5 bases). Between the trimmed V and J ends, which lost 4 bases and 6 bases, there was a span of 15 bases. Germline V gene data show CDR1 as SQVTM and CDR2 as ANQGSEA. The CDR3 runs to 13 residues. In DNA form, the CDR3 reads TGCAGCGTTGGAATTCCGCTACAGGATGGCTACACCTTC. This sequence encodes CSVGIPLQDGYTF.

The rearrangement joins TRBV6-6 to TRBJ2-3; 9 nucleotides line up with TRBD2. The CDR3 loop spans 15 amino acids. CDR1 is MNHNY and CDR2 is SVGAGI in the germline V gene (reference sequence). V dropped 4 bases and J dropped 5; count of bases not matched to a gene: 7. In nucleotides, the CDR3 is TGTGCCAGCAGTTTTAGCGGGGGCAACCGAGATACGCAGTATTTT. It translates to CASSFSGGNRDTQYF.

The chain carries TRBV15 and TRBJ1-4; TRBD1 matches 8 bases. The CDR3 spans 15 residues. The V segment lost 5 bases and the J segment 8 bases; nucleotides outside the gene matches: 10. The germline V gene has CDR1 LNHNV and CDR2 YYDKDF (reference sequence). CDR3: CATSASDRGGEKLFF. CDR3 coding DNA: TGTGCCACCAGCGCAAGCGACAGGGGTGGGGAAAAACTGTTTTTT.